Given below is one T cell receptor beta chain in context. Which antigen it targets is not known. There are no base qualities to consult, and no much larger clone falls within one base. The donors belonged to the validation cohort of under 150 subjects, which was separate from the roughly 670-subject first cohort. This specimen belongs to a study of cytomegalovirus exposure and HLA in healthy donors (dated 2017 in TCRdb). Regarding the research as a whole: According to a later analysis, the 120 or so validation repertoires were produced on the same platform as the roughly 600 repertoires of the first cohort. In addition to the first cohort of several hundred subjects, a separate validation cohort of approximately 110 different subjects was used. High-throughput TCR immunosequencing, statistical association of individual TCRs with disease status, and machine learning were combined to predict cytomegalovirus infection status. The aim of the study was to test whether cataloging public T cell receptors could identify signatures of past pathogen exposure.

The library relied on the immunoSEQ multiplex PCR assay. As for the original processing: To diagnose cytomegalovirus status from the catalog of TCR beta chain sequences, a statistical classification framework was built. In its TCRdb copy, this immuneACCESS table keeps in-frame sequences only and misses some clones. Where compared with another copy, unresolved V genes explain less than half of these, and the others have no known cause. Clone size and the V and J calls come from that table; the DNA yielded D and trimming. This sample gives a few hundred thousand clones in total; 90% of them show up just once. The ten largest clones represent around 0.34% of the sample. Summary of the overall study and its limitations: In the study, around 150 TCR beta chains were listed as associated with cytomegalovirus. A few of the identified cytomegalovirus-associated TCR beta chains were confirmed in vitro to be specific for cytomegalovirus antigens. In both the original and validation cohorts, the classifier was reported to diagnose cytomegalovirus status with high specificity and sensitivity. All 120 or so repertoires were used to score co-occurrence in the validation cohort in a later analysis, because that analysis had no HLA typing for the cohort. According to the authors, the approach could potentially be generalized to other disease states and immunological phenotypes. Of the cluster scores, 90% to 95% were above 0 in a later analysis, which found that TCRs clustered in the first cohort also tended to co-occur in the approximately 120 validation repertoires. Most TCR sequences were observed very rarely across donors, whereas some public TCRs were present in many individuals.

V loses 1 base of germline sequence and J loses 6 bases, and the interval between the two ends is 13 bases. The germline V gene encodes CDR1 LNHDA and CDR2 SQIVND (reference sequence). The CDR3 contains 15 residues, cysteine and phenylalanine counted. Only the CDR3 part of the read is kept: 45 bases, read in frame from the first base. The chain uses TRBV19 and TRBJ1-5, with TRBD1 as a weak D call on 5 bases. The sequencing sample was made of PBMCs. The clonotype was recovered from a woman between 18 and 29 years old in good health and CMV-seronegative. This receptor carries the CDR3 CASSIGGDYSQPQHF. The nucleotide sequence reads as follows: TGTGCCAGTAGTATAGGAGGGGACTACTCTCAGCCCCAGCATTTT.